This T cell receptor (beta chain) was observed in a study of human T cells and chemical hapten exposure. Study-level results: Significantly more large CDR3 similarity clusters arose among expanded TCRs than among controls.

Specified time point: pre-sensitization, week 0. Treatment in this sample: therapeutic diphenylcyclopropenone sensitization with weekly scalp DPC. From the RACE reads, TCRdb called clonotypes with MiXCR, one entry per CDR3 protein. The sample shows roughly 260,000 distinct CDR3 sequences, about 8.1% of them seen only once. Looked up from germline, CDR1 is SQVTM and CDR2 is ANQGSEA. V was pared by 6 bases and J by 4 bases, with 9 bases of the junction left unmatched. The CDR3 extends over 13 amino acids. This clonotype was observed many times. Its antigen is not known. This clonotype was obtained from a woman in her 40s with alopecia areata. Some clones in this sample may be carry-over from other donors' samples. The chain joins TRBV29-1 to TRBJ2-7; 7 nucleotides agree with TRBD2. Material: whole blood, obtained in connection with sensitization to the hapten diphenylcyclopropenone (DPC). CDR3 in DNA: TGCAGCGTCCCGGGAGGCGGGGAGTACGAGCAGTACTTC. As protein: CSVPGGGEYEQYF.